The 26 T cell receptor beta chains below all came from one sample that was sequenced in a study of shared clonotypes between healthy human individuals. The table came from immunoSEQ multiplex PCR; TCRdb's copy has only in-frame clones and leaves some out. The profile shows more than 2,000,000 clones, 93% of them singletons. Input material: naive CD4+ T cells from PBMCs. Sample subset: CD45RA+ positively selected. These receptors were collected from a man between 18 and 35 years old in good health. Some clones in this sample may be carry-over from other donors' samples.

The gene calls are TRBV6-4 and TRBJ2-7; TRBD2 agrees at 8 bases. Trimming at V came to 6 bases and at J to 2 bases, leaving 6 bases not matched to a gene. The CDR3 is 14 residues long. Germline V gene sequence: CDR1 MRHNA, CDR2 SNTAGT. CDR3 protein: CASSRIAGPYEQYF. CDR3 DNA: TGTGCCAGCAGCCGGATAGCGGGGCCCTACGAGCAGTACTTC.

This chain's CDR3 is CASSDAPYLRDGAYEQYF. The CDR3 DNA follows: TGCGCCAGCAGTGATGCCCCTTACCTCCGGGACGGTGCCTACGAGCAGTACTTC. The chain couples TRBV10-1 to TRBJ2-7; the D gene could be TRBD1 or TRBD2 (5 bases each). The CDR3 is 18 residues long. The V end was cut by 3 bases, the J end by 2 bases, with 23 bases between. From germline, CDR1 is WNHNN and CDR2 SYGVQD (reference sequence).

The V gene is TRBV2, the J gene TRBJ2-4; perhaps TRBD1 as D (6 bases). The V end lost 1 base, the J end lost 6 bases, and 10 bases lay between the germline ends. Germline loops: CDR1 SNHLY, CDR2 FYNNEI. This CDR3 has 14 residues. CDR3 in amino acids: CASSEVRGANIQYF. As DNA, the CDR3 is TGTGCCAGCAGTGAAGTCAGGGGCGCAAACATTCAGTACTTC.

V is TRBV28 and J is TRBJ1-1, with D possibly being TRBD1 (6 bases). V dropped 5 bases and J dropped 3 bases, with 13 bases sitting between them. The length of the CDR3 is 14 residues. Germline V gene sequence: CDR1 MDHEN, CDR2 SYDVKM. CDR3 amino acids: CASSQAGVHTEAFF. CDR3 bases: TGTGCCAGCAGTCAAGCAGGGGTCCACACTGAAGCTTTCTTT.

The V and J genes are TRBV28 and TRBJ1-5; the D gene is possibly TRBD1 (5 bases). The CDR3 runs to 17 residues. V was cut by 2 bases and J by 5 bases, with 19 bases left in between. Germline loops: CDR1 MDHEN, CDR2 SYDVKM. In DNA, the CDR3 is TGTGCCAGCAGTTTACTGGGAAAGGGGCAGCTCTATCAGCCCCAGCATTTT. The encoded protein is CASSLLGKGQLYQPQHF. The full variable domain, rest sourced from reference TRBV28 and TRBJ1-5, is DVKVTQSSRYLVKRTGEKVFLECVQDMDHENMFWYRQDPGLGLRLIYFSYDVKMKEKGDIPEGYSVSREKKERFSLILESASTNQTSMYLCASSLLGKGQLYQPQHFGDGTRLSIL.

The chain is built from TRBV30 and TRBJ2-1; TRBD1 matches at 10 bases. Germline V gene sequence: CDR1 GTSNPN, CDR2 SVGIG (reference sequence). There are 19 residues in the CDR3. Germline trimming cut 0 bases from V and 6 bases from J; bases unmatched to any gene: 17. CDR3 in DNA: TGTGCCTGGAGTGTAGTTTTGGGACAGGGGTTGGGGAGAGGCAATGAGCAGTTCTTC. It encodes CAWSVVLGQGLGRGNEQFF.

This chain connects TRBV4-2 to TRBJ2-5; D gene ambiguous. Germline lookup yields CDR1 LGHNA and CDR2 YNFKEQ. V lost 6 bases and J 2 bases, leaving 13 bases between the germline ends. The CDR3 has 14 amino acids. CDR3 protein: CASSLLLGQETQYF. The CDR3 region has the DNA TGTGCCAGCAGTTTGTTGTTGGGTCAAGAGACCCAGTACTTC.

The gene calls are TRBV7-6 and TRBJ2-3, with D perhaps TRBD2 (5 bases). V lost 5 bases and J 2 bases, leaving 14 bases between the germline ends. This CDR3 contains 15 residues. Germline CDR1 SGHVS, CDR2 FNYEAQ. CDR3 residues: CASSPGGSITDTQYF. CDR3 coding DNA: TGTGCCAGCAGCCCCGGAGGCTCCATCACAGATACGCAGTATTTT.

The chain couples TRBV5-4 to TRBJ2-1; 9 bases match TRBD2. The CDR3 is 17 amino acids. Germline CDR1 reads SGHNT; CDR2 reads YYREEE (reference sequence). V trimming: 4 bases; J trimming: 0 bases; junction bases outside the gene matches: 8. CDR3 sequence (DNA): TGTGCCAGCAGCCTGGCTCCTAGCGGGGCCTCCTACAATGAGCAGTTCTTC. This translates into CASSLAPSGASYNEQFF.

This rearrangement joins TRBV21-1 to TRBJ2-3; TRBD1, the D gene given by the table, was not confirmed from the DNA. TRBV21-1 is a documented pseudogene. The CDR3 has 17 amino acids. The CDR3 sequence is CASSGNSEQGSTDTQYF. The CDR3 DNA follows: TGTGCCAGCAGCGGGAATTCGGAACAGGGAAGCACAGATACGCAGTATTTT.

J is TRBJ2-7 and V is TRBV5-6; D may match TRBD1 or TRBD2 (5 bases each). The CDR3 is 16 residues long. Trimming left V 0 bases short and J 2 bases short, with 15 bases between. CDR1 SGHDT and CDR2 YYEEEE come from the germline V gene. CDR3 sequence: CASSLAPGTGTYEQYF. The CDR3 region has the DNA TGTGCCAGCAGCTTGGCGCCCGGGACGGGGACCTACGAGCAGTACTTC.

The CDR3 DNA reads as TGTGCCAGTAGTATTATAGCGGGGGACTACAATGAGCAGTTCTTC. Translated: CASSIIAGDYNEQFF. The V and J genes are TRBV19 and TRBJ2-1, with 9 positions matching TRBD2. The CDR3 runs 15 residues. CDR1 and CDR2 (germline): LNHDA, SQIVND (reference sequence). With 3 bases clipped from V and 3 bases from J, the junction kept 3 bases outside the gene matches.

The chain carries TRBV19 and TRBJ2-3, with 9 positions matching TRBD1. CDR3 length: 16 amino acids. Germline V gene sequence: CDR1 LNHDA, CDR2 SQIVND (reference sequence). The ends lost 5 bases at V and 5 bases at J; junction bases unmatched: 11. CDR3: CASSSPGQGAEDTQYF. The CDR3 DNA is TGTGCCAGTAGTTCTCCGGGACAGGGTGCGGAAGATACGCAGTATTTT.

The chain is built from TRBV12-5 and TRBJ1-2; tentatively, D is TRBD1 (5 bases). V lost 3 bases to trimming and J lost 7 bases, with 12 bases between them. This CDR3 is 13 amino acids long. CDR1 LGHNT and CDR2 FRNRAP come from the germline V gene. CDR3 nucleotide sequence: TGTGCTAGTGGTTTTGGGGCCTCGACTGGCTACACCTTC. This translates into CASGFGASTGYTF. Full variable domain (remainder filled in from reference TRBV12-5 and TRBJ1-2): DARVTQTPRHKVTEMGQEVTMRCQPILGHNTVFWYRQTMMQGLELLAYFRNRAPLDDSGMPKDRFSAEMPDATLATLKIQPSEPRDSAVYFCASGFGASTGYTFGSGTRLTVV.

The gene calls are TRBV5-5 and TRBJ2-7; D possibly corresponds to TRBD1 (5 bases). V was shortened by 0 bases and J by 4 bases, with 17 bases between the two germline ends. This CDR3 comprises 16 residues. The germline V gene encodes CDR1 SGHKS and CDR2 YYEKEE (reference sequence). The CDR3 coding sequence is TGTGCCAGCAGCTTGGCCTTTGGCAGGGTATGGTACGAGCAGTACTTC. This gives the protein CASSLAFGRVWYEQYF.

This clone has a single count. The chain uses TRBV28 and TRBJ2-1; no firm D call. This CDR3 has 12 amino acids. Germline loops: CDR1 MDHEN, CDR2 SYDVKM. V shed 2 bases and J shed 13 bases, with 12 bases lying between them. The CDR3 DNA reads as TGTGCCAGCAGTTTACTCCGGCTACGACAGTTCTTC. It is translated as CASSLLRLRQFF.

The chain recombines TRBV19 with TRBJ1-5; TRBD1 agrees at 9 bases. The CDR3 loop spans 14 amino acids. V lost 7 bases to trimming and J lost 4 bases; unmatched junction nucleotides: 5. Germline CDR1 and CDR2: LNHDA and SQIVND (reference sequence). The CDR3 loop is CASNGQGSNQPQHF. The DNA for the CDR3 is TGTGCCAGTAATGGACAGGGGAGTAATCAGCCCCAGCATTTT. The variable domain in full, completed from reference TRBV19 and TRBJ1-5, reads DGGITQSPKYLFRKEGQNVTLSCEQNLNHDAMYWYRQDPGQGLRLIYYSQIVNDFQKGDIAEGYSVSREKKESFPLTVTSAQKNPTAFYLCASNGQGSNQPQHFGDGTRLSIL.

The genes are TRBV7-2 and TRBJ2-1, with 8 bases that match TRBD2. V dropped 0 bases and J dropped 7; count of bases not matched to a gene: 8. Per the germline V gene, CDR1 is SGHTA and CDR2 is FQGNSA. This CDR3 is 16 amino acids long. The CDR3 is CASSLAPREGRNEQFF. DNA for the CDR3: TGTGCCAGCAGCTTAGCGCCCCGGGAGGGCCGGAATGAGCAGTTCTTC.

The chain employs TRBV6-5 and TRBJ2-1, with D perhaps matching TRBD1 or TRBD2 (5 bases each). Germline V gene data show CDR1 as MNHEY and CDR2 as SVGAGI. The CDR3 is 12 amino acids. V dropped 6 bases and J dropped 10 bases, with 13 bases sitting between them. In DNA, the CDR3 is TGTGCCAGCAGCCCTCGGGGCGGAGAGCAGTTCTTC. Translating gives CASSPRGGEQFF.

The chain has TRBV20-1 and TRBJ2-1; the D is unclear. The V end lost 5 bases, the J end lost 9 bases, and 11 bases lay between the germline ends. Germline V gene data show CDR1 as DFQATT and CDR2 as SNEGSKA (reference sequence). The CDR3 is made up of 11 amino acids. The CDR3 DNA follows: TGCAGTGCTCAAAGGGTCTTTGAGCAGTTCTTC. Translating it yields CSAQRVFEQFF.

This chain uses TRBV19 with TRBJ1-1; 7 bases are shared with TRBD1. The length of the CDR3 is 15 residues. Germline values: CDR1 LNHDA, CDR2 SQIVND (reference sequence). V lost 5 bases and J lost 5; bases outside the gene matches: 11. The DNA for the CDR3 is TGTGCCAGTAGTTCTCAGACAGGGCGGAGGACTGAAGCTTTCTTT. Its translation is CASSSQTGRRTEAFF. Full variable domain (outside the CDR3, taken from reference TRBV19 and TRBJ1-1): DGGITQSPKYLFRKEGQNVTLSCEQNLNHDAMYWYRQDPGQGLRLIYYSQIVNDFQKGDIAEGYSVSREKKESFPLTVTSAQKNPTAFYLCASSSQTGRRTEAFFGQGTRLTVV.

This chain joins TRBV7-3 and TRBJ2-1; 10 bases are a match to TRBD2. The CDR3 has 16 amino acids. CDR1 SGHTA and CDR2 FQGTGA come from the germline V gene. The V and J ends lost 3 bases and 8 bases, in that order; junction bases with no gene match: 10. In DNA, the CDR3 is TGTGCCAGCAGCTTTGGGGGGACTAGCGTCTTTCATGAGCAGTTCTTC. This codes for CASSFGGTSVFHEQFF. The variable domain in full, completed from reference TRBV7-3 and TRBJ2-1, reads GAGVSQTPSNKVTEKGKYVELRCDPISGHTALYWYRQSLGQGPEFLIYFQGTGAADDSGLPNDRFFAVRPEGSVSTLKIQRTERGDSAVYLCASSFGGTSVFHEQFFGPGTRLTVL.

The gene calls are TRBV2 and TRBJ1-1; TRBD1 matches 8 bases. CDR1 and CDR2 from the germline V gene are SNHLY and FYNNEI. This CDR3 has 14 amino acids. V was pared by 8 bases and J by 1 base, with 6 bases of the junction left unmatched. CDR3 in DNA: TGTGCCAGCGTCCCAGGGGGCGAGAACACTGAAGCTTTCTTT. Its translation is CASVPGGENTEAFF.

The CDR3 DNA follows: TGTGCCAGCAGCTACGTGGGGACTACATCCTACGAGCAGTACTTC. It yields the protein CASSYVGTTSYEQYF. The chain joins TRBV11-2 to TRBJ2-7; 7 bases map to TRBD2. Losses at the gene ends were 4 bases for V and 1 base for J; bases not matched to a gene: 7. This CDR3 spans 15 amino acids. Germline lookup yields CDR1 SGHAT and CDR2 FQNNGV.

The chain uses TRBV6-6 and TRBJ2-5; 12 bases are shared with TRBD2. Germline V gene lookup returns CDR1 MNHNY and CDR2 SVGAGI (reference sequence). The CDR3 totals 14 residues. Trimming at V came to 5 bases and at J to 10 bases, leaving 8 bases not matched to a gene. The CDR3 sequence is CASSPRTSGKDQYF. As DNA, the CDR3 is TGTGCCAGCAGTCCCCGGACTAGCGGGAAGGACCAGTACTTC.

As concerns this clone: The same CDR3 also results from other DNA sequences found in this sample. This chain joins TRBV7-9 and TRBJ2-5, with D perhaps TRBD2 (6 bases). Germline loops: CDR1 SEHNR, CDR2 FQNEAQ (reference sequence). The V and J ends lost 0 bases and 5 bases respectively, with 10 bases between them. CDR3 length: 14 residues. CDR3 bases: TGTGCCAGCAGCTTAGCGGGAGGTCCGGAGACCCAGTACTTC. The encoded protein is CASSLAGGPETQYF. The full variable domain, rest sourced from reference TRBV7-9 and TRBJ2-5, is DTGVSQNPRHKITKRGQNVTFRCDPISEHNRLYWYRQTLGQGPEFLTYFQNEAQLEKSRLLSDRFSAERPKGSFSTLEIQRTEQGDSAMYLCASSLAGGPETQYFGPGTRLLVL.